A single sample is the source of the 9 T cell receptor beta chains below, sequenced in a study of cytomegalovirus exposure and HLA in healthy donors. The PCR was carried out with 60 Vbeta primers and 13 Jbeta primers. The assay was immunoSEQ multiplex PCR, and TCRdb's table has in-frame clones only and misses some. Listed are tens of thousands of clones; approximately 0.58% falls within the top ten. Input material: PBMCs. These receptors were taken from a man in his fifties in good health and CMV-seronegative.

This sequence joins TRBV5-1 and TRBJ2-2; TRBD1 matches 10 bases. CDR3 length equals 17 residues. J was trimmed by 7 bases and V by 3 bases; bases with no gene match: 12. The germline V gene encodes CDR1 SGHRS and CDR2 YFSETQ. DNA of the CDR3: TGCGCCAGCAGCTCCGGAGCCGGGACAGGGGTTCACGGGGAGCTGTTTTTT. Protein product: CASSSGAGTGVHGELFF.

This chain joins TRBV7-2 and TRBJ1-6, with D perhaps matching TRBD1 (6 bases). The CDR3 totals 16 residues. Looked up from germline, CDR1 is SGHTA and CDR2 is FQGNSA. Trimming cost V 1 base and J 12 bases, with 19 bases left between them. The CDR3 nucleotides are TGTGCCAGCAGCTTAGGTCTACAGGGTCCTGGGGTACCCCTCCACTTT. Protein: CASSLGLQGPGVPLHF.

The rearrangement links TRBV28 to TRBJ2-7; 9 bases fit TRBD2. The germline V gene encodes CDR1 MDHEN and CDR2 SYDVKM. The CDR3 is 15 amino acids. V lost 3 bases to trimming and J lost 3 bases; unmatched junction nucleotides: 6. In DNA form, the CDR3 reads TGTGCCAGCAGTTTGAGCGGGGGGCCCGTCTACGAGCAGTACTTC. Translated, it gives CASSLSGGPVYEQYF.

The chain recombines TRBV5-4 with TRBJ1-1; D is unresolved. Germline assignment: CDR1 SGHNT and CDR2 YYREEE (reference sequence). V was trimmed by 0 bases and J by 4 bases, leaving 10 bases between them. The CDR3 length is 14 residues. The CDR3 region is CASSLGGGGTEAFF. The CDR3 region has the DNA TGTGCCAGCAGCTTGGGGGGAGGTGGCACTGAAGCTTTCTTT.

V is TRBV7-6 and J is TRBJ2-2; 7 bases are shared with TRBD1. The germline V gene encodes CDR1 SGHVS and CDR2 FNYEAQ. Trimming took 4 bases from V and 6 from J; bases not matched to a gene: 8. The CDR3 has 15 residues. CDR3 region: CASSYEGAGPGELFF. CDR3 sequence (DNA): TGTGCCAGCAGCTACGAGGGGGCTGGGCCCGGGGAGCTGTTTTTT.

The CDR3 sequence is CASSLTGDSPLHF. CDR3 coding DNA: TGTGCCAGCAGCTTAACAGGGGATTCACCCCTCCACTTT. This chain links TRBV7-2 with TRBJ1-6, with TRBD1 identical over 7 bases. The CDR3 is 13 residues long. Germline trimming cut 2 bases from V and 8 bases from J; bases unmatched to any gene: 0. The germline V gene encodes CDR1 SGHTA and CDR2 FQGNSA.

This chain uses TRBV2 with TRBJ1-1, with 8 nucleotides matching TRBD1. Germline CDR1 SNHLY, CDR2 FYNNEI. The CDR3 has 13 residues. V gave up 5 bases and J gave up 11 bases; unmatched junction bases: 10. Here the CDR3 DNA reads TGTGCCAGCAGTCTAACCTGGGACAGGAACGCTTTCTTT. It yields the protein CASSLTWDRNAFF.

The J gene is TRBJ1-2, the V gene TRBV28; no clear D. Germline V gene lookup returns CDR1 MDHEN and CDR2 SYDVKM. CDR3 length equals 15 residues. Trimming removed 6 bases from V and 10 bases from J, with 24 bases in between. As DNA, the CDR3 is TGTGCCAGCAGGGAACCCGGGGTGGCCGTTGGTGACTACACCTTC. It specifies CASREPGVAVGDYTF.

The rearrangement uses TRBV30 and TRBJ1-2; D is uncertain. CDR1 and CDR2 (germline): GTSNPN, SVGIG (reference sequence). V was shortened by 1 base and J by 3 bases, with 15 bases between the two germline ends. CDR3 length: 15 residues. The CDR3 bases are TGTGCCTGGAGTGGCGGTGAAGCCCTGGACTATGGCTACACCTTC. Translation: CAWSGGEALDYGYTF.